This T cell receptor (beta chain) derives from a study of patients and donors after allogeneic stem cell transplantation (TCRdb year 2020). Per the germline V gene (reference sequence), SEHNR is the CDR1 and FQNEAQ is the CDR2. Its CDR3 holds 16 amino acids, cysteine through phenylalanine. The CDR3 DNA has 48 bases and is translated from base 1. For this chain, trimming is 5 bases at the V end and 2 bases at the J end, and the number of junction bases without a gene match is 12. Libraries were prepared through RT-PCR. Instrument used: NextSeq 550. TCRdb applied fastp at Q25 and MiXCR to the public reads, then kept only in-frame beta chains. Each record represents a unique CDR3 protein, reported with the most common genes and DNA among its rows. This sample has hundreds of thousands of distinct CDR3 sequences in its table, and around 16% of those were observed once. Clones ranked in the top ten supply less than 8% of the sample.

This clonotype showed up just a few times. Its recognized antigen is unknown. Nothing much larger sits one base from this clone, and base qualities are not available. This TCR came from a human donor who was either an allogeneic HSCT recipient or a stem cell or donor lymphocyte infusion donor (not recorded which). It is not recorded whose cells these are; they may come from a transplant donor. The V and J genes are TRBV7-9 and TRBJ2-7; 7 middle bases align to TRBD1. The sequenced sample was blood, either unsorted or a sorted T cell fraction (not recorded which). The CDR3 reads CASSRLLRDRAYEQYF. The sequence in DNA is TGTGCCAGCAGCCGCCTCCTCCGGGACAGAGCCTACGAGCAGTACTTC.